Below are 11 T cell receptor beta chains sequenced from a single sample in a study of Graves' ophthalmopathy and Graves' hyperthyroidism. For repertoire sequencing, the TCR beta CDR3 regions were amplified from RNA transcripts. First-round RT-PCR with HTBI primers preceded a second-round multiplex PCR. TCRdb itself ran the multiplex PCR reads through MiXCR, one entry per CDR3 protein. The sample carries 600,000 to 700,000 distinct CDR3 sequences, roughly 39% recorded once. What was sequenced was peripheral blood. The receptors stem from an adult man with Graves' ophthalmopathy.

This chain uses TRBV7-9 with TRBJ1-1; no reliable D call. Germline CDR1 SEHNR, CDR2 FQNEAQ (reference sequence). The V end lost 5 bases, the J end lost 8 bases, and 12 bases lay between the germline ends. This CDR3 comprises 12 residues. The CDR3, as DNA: TGTGCCAGCAGCCAATTGGCCAGAGAAGCTTTCTTT. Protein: CASSQLAREAFF.

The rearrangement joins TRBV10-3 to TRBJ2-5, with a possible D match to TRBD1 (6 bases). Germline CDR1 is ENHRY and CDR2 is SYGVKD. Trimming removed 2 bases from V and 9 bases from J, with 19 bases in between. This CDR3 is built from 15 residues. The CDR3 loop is CAISEARGRNQPQYF. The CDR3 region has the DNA TGTGCCATCAGTGAGGCCAGGGGTCGCAACCAGCCCCAGTACTTC.

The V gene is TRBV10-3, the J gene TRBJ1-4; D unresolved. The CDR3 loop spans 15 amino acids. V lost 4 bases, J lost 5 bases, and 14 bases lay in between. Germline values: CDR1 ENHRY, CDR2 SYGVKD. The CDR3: CAISASMAENEKLFF. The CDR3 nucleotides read TGTGCCATCAGTGCTAGCATGGCCGAGAATGAAAAACTGTTTTTT.

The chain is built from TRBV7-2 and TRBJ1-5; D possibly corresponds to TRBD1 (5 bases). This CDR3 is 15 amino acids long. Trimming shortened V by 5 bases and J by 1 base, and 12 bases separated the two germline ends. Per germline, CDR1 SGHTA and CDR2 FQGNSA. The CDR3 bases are TGTGCCAGCAGCCCGCGGGACTGGAGCAATCAGCCCCAGCATTTT. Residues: CASSPRDWSNQPQHF.

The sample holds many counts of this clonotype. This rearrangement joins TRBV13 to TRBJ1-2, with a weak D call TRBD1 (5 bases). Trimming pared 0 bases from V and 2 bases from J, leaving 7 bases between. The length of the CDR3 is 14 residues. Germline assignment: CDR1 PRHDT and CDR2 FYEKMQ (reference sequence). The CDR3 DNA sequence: TGTGCCAGCAGCTTAGGGGGGCAAAACTATGGCTACACCTTC. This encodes CASSLGGQNYGYTF. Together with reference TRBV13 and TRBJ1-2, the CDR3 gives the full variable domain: AAGVIQSPRHLIKEKRETATLKCYPIPRHDTVYWYQQGPGQDPQFLISFYEKMQSDKGSIPDRFSAQQFSDYHSELNMSSLELGDSALYFCASSLGGQNYGYTFGSGTRLTVV.

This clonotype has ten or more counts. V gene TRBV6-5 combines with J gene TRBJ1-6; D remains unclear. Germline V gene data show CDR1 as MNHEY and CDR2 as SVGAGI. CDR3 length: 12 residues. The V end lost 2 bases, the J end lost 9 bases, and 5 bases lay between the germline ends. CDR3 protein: CASSYQGSPLHF. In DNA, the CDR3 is TGTGCCAGCAGTTACCAAGGTTCACCCCTCCACTTT.

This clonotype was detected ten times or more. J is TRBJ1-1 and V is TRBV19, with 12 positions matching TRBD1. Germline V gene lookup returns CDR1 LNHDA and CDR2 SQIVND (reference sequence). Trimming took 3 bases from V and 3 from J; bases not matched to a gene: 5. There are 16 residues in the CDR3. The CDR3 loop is CASSIPGQGAHTEAFF. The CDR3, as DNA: TGTGCCAGTAGTATCCCGGGACAGGGGGCCCACACTGAAGCTTTCTTT.

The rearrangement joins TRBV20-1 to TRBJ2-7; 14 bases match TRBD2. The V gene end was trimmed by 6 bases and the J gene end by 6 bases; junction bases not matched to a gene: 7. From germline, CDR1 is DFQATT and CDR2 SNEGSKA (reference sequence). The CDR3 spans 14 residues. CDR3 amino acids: CSARRTSGRREQYF. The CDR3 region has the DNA TGCAGTGCACGCAGGACTAGCGGGAGGCGCGAGCAGTACTTC.

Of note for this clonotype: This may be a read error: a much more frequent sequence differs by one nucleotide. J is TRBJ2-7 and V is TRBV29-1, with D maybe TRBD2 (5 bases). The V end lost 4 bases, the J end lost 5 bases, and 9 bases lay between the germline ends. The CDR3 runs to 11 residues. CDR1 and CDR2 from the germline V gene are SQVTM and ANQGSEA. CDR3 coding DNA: TGCAGCGTTGCGGGGAGTGACGAGCAGTACTTC. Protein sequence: CSVAGSDEQYF.

The CDR3 protein is CASSSQEYEQYF. DNA for the CDR3: TGTGCCAGCAGCTCTCAAGAGTACGAGCAGTACTTC. V is TRBV7-9 and J is TRBJ2-7; no firm D call. The germline V gene has CDR1 SEHNR and CDR2 FQNEAQ (reference sequence). V lost 4 bases, J lost 4 bases, and 8 bases lay in between. The CDR3 sequence is 12 residues long.

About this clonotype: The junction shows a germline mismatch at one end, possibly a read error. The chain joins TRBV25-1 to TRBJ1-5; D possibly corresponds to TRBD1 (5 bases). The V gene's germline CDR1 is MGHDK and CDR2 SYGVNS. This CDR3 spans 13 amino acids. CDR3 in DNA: TGTGCCTGGAGTAGACAGAGCAATCAGACCCAGCATTTT. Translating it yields CAWSRQSNQTQHF. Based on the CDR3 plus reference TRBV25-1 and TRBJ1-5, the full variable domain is EADIYQTPRYLVIGTGKKITLECSQTMGHDKMYWYQQDPGMELHLIHYSYGVNSTEKGDLSSESTVSRIRTEHFPLTLESARPSHTSQYLCAWSRQSNQTQHFGDGTRLSIL.